The TCR beta chain under discussion was sequenced for a study of radiotherapy plus CTLA-4 blockade in lung cancer. Study outcomes and limitations: Tumor-derived TCR clones expanded in blood after radiotherapy plus ipilimumab.

This clone was counted a single time. Its matching antigen is unknown. Germline V gene lookup returns CDR1 LNHDA and CDR2 SQIVND (reference sequence). V was shortened by 6 bases and J by 2 bases, with 8 bases between the two germline ends. The CDR3 is 12 amino acids. Data came from immunoSEQ multiplex PCR; TCRdb stores just in-frame clones and leaves some out. The sample comprises 85,000 to 90,000 clones, around nine tenths of which are singletons, and approximately 16% rests with the top ten. V gene TRBV19 combines with J gene TRBJ2-7, with D uncertain. This receptor was identified in a human donor with non-small cell lung cancer that progressed on radiotherapy plus ipilimumab. Sequencing used peripheral blood, obtained from a patient treated with radiotherapy plus ipilimumab. In DNA form, the CDR3 reads TGTGCCAGTAGCCTGGGCACCTACGAGCAGTACTTC. It specifies CASSLGTYEQYF.